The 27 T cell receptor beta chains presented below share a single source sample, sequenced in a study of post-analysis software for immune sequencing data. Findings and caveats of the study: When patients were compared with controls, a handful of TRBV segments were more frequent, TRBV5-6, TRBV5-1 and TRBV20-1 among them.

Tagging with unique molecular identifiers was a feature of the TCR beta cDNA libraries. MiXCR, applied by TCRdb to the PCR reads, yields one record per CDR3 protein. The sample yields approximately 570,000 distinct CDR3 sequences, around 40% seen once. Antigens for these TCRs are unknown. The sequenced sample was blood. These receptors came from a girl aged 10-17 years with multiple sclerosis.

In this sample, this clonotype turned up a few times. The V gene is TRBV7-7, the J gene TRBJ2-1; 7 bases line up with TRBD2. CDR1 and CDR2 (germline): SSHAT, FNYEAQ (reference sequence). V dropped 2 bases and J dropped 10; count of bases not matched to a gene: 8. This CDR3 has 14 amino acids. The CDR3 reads CASSLSPGGGEQFF. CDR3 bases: TGTGCCAGCAGCTTAAGTCCGGGGGGAGGAGAGCAGTTCTTC.

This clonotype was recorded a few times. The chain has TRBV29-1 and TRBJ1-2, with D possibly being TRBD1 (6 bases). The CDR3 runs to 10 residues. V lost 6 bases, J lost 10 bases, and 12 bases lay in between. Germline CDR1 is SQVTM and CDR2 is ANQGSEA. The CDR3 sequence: CSVGQQVYTF. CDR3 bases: TGCAGCGTGGGACAACAAGTCTACACCTTC.

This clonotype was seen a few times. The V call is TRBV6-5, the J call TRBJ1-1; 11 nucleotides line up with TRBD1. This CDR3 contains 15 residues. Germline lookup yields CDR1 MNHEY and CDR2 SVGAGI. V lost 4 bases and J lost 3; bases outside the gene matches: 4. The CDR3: CASSFGQGAYTEAFF. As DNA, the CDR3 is TGTGCCAGCAGTTTTGGACAGGGGGCGTACACTGAAGCTTTCTTT.

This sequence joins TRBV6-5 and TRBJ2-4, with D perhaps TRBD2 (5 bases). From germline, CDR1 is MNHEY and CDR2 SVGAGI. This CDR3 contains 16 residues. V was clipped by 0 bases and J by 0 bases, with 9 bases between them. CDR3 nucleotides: TGTGCCAGCAGTTACTCGAGGGTGGCAGCCAAAAACATTCAGTACTTC. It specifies CASSYSRVAAKNIQYF.

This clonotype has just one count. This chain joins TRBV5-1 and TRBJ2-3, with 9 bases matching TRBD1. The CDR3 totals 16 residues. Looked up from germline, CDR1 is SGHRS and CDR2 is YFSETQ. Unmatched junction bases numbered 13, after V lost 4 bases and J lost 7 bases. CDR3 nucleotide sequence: TGCGCCAGCAGCCAACCTAGGACAGGGGCTTGGAATACGCAGTATTTT. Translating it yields CASSQPRTGAWNTQYF.

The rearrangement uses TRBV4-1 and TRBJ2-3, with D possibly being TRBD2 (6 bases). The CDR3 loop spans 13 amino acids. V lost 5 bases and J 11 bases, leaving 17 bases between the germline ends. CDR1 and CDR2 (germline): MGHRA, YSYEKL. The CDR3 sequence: CASSAGLSGGQYF. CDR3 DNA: TGCGCCAGCAGCGCCGGACTAAGCGGAGGGCAGTATTTT.

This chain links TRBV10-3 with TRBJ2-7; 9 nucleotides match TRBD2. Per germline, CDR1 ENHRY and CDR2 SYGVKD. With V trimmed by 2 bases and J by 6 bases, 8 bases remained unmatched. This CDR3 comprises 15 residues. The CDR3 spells CAISEKAGGVAEQYF. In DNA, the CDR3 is TGTGCCATCAGTGAGAAAGCGGGAGGAGTGGCCGAGCAGTACTTC.

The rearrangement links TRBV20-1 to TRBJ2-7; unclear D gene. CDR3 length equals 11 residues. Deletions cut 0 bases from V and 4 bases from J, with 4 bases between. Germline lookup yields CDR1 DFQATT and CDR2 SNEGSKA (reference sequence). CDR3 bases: TGCAGTGCTAGAGATGATTACGAGCAGTACTTC. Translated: CSARDDYEQYF.

For the CDR3, the DNA is TGCGCCAGCAGCCAGGGACAGGGGCCTTACAATGAGCAGTTCTTC. Protein sequence: CASSQGQGPYNEQFF. The V and J genes are TRBV4-1 and TRBJ2-1; 10 nucleotides match TRBD1. The ends lost 3 bases at V and 4 bases at J; junction bases unmatched: 3. This CDR3 comprises 15 residues. Germline loops: CDR1 MGHRA, CDR2 YSYEKL.

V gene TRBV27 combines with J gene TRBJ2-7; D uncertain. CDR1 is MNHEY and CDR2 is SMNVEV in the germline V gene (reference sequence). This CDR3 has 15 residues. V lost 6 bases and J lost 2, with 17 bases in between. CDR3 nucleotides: TGTGCCAGCAGCCCGATCTTGGACCCTGCCTACGAGCAGTACTTC. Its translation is CASSPILDPAYEQYF.

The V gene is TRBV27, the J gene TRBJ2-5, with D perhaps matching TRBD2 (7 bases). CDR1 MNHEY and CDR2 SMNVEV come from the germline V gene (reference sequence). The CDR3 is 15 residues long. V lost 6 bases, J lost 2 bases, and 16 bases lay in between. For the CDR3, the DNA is TGTGCCAGCAGAGGGGGAGGGAGTGGTCAAGAGACCCAGTACTTC. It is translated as CASRGGGSGQETQYF.

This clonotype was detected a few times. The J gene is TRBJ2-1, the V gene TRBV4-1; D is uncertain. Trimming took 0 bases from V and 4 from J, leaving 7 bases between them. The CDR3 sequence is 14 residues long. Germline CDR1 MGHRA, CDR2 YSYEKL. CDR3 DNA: TGCGCCAGCAGCCAAGATGCCACATACAATGAGCAGTTCTTC. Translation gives CASSQDATYNEQFF.

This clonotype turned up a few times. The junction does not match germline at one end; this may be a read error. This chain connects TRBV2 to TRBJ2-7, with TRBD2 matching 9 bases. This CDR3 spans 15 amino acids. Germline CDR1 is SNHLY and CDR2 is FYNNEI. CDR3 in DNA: TGTGCCAGCAGTGAATTGGGACTAGCCTCCGACGAGCAGTACTTC. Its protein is CASSELGLASDEQYF.

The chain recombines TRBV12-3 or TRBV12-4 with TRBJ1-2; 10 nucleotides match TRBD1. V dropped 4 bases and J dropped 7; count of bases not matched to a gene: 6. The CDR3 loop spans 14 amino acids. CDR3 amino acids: CASSSGTGASGYTF. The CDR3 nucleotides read TGTGCCAGCAGTTCCGGGACAGGGGCTAGTGGCTACACCTTC.

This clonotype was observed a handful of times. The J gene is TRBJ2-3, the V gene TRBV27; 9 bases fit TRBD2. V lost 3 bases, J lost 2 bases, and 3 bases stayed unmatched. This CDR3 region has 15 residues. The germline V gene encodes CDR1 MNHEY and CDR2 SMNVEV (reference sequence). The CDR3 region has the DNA TGTGCCAGCAGTTTCTTAGCGGGGGTCACAGATACGCAGTATTTT. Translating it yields CASSFLAGVTDTQYF.

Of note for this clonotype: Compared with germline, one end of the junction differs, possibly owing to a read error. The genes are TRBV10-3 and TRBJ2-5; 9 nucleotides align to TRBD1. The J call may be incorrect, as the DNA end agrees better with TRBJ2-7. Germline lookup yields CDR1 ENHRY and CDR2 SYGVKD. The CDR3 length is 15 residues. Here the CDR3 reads CAVSDAGQGWYEQYF. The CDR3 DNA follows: TGTGCCGTCAGTGATGCAGGACAGGGGTGGTACGAGCAGTACTTC.

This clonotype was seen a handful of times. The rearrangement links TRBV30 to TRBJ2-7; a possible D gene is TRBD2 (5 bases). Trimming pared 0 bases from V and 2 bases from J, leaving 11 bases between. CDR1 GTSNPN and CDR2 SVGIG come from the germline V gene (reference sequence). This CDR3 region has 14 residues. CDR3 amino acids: CAWSVRGFPYEQYF. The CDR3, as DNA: TGTGCCTGGAGTGTACGGGGATTTCCCTACGAGCAGTACTTC.

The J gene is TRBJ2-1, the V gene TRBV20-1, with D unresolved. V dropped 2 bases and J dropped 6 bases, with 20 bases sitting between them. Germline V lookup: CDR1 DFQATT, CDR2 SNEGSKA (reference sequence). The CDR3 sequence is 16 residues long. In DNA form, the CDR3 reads TGCAGTGCTAGATCTGCTGATAGGCTTCCACTCAATGAGCAGTTCTTC. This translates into CSARSADRLPLNEQFF.

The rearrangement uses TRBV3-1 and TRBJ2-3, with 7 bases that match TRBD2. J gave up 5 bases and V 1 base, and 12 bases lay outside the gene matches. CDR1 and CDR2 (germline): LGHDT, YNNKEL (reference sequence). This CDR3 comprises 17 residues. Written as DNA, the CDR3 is TGTGCCAGCAGCCAAGGCCCCTGGGGGGGAGTTGTAGATACGCAGTATTTT. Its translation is CASSQGPWGGVVDTQYF.

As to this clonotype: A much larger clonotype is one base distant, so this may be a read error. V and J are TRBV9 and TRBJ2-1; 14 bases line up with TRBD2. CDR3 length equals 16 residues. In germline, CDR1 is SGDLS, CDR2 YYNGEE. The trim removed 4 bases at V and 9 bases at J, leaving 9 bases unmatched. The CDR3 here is CASSLRLAGGDIEQFF. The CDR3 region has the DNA TGTGCCAGCAGCTTGCGACTAGCGGGGGGGGATATTGAGCAGTTCTTC. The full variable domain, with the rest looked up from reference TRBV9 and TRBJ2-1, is DSGVTQTPKHLITATGQRVTLRCSPRSGDLSVYWYQQSLDQGLQFLIQYYNGEERAKGNILERFSAQQFPDLHSELNLSSLELGDSALYFCASSLRLAGGDIEQFFGPGTRLTVL.

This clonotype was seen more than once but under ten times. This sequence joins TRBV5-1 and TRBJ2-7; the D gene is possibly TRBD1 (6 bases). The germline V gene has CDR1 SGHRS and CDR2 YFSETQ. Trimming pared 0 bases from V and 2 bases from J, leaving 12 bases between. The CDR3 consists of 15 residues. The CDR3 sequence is CASSLASSGAYEQYF. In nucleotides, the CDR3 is TGCGCCAGCAGCTTGGCTTCCTCAGGGGCCTACGAGCAGTACTTC.

This chain's CDR3 is CSARDPRRRSLTDTQYF. CDR3 bases: TGCAGTGCTAGAGATCCTCGGCGGAGGTCCCTCACAGATACGCAGTATTTT. The chain couples TRBV20-1 to TRBJ2-3; D may be TRBD2 (5 bases). The CDR3 totals 17 residues. CDR1 and CDR2 from the germline V gene are DFQATT and SNEGSKA (reference sequence). The germline V and J ends were trimmed by 0 bases and 2 bases, with 18 bases remaining between them.

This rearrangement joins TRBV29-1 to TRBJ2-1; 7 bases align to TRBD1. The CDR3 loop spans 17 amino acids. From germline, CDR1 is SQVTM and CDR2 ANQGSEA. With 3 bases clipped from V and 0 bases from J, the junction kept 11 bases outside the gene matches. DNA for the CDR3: TGCAGCGTTGATCCTGAGGGACAGTCCTTCTCCTACAATGAGCAGTTCTTC. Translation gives CSVDPEGQSFSYNEQFF.

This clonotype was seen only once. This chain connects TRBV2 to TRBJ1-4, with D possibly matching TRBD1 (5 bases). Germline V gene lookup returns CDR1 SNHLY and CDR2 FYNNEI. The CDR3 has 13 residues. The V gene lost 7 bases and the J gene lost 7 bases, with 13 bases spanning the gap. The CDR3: CASTGNGREKLFF. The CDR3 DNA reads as TGTGCCAGCACAGGGAATGGACGTGAAAAACTGTTTTTT.

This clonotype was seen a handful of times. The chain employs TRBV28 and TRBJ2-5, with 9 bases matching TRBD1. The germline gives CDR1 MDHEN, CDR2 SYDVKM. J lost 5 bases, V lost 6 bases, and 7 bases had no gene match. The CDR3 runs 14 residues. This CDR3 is CASSLTGGDETQYF. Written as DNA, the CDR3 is TGTGCCAGCAGCCTTACAGGGGGCGATGAGACCCAGTACTTC. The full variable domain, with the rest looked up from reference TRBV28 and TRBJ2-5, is DVKVTQSSRYLVKRTGEKVFLECVQDMDHENMFWYRQDPGLGLRLIYFSYDVKMKEKGDIPEGYSVSREKKERFSLILESASTNQTSMYLCASSLTGGDETQYFGPGTRLLVL.

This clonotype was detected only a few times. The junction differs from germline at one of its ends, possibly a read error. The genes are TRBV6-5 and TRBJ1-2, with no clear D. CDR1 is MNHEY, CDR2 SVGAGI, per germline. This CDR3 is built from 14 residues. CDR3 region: CASSDSGGPECYTF. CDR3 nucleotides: TGTGCCAGCAGTGACTCGGGAGGGCCTGAATGCTACACCTTC.

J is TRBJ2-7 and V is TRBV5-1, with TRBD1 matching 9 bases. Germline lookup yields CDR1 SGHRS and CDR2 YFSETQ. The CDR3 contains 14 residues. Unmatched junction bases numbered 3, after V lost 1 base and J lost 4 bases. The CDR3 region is CASSLPGQGYEQYF. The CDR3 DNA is TGCGCCAGCAGCTTGCCGGGACAGGGTTACGAGCAGTACTTC.